These T cell receptor beta chains were read from a single sample in a study of cytomegalovirus exposure and HLA in healthy donors. Some clones are missing from TCRdb's copy, which holds only in-frame ones; the method was immunoSEQ multiplex PCR. Of about 140,000 clones listed, more than 60% are singletons. The specimen was PBMCs. All receptors derive from a female donor in good health and CMV-seronegative. Each CDR3 is given with its conserved first and last residue. A D gene is named only where the DNA matches it firmly. Clone sizes are given selectively: once, few, many, or a class where the clone is expanded.

>TRBJ2-5|TRBD1|.|TRBV7-3
CASSRGTGWETQYF
TGTGCCAGCAGCCGGGGGACAGGGTGGGAGACCCAGTACTTC
>TRBJ2-3|.|.|TRBV6-1
CASIPQRGTDTQYF
TGTGCCAGCATCCCACAACGAGGTACAGATACGCAGTATTTT
>TRBJ1-1|TRBD1|.|TRBV19
CASSIGQGAGRNTEAFF
TGTGCCAGTAGTATCGGGCAGGGGGCAGGAAGGAACACTGAAGCTTTCTTT
>TRBJ1-5|.|few|TRBV6-6
CASIRGEGYDGPQHF
TGTGCCAGCATTAGAGGGGAGGGGTACGATGGTCCCCAGCATTTT
>TRBJ2-1|TRBD2|.|TRBV28
CASTLWASGEQFF
TGTGCCAGCACTCTGTGGGCTAGCGGGGAGCAGTTCTTC
>TRBJ2-1|.|.|TRBV7-8
CASSPRLAGLYNEQFF
TGTGCCAGCAGCCCCCGACTCGCGGGGTTGTACAATGAGCAGTTCTTC
>TRBJ1-6|TRBD1|once|TRBV6-1
CASSGFFRDRTFNSPLHF
TGTGCCAGCAGTGGCTTCTTTCGGGACAGGACGTTTAATTCACCCCTCCACTTT
>TRBJ2-6|.|few|TRBV28
CASSFEAGANVLTF
TGTGCCAGCAGTTTTGAGGCTGGGGCCAACGTCCTGACTTTC
>TRBJ2-7|.|.|TRBV11-1
CASSHPTRPTYEQYF
TGTGCCAGCAGCCATCCGACAAGGCCTACCTACGAGCAGTACTTC
>TRBJ2-5|TRBD2|once|TRBV7-8
CASSLLAAPRETQYF
TGTGCCAGCAGCTTACTAGCGGCCCCCCGAGAGACCCAGTACTTC
>TRBJ2-5|.|.|TRBV12-5
CASGFFPGQGGETQYF
TGTGCTAGTGGTTTTTTCCCTGGACAGGGAGGGGAGACCCAGTACTTC
>TRBJ2-1|TRBD2|.|TRBV19
CASRLTGTSYFNEQFF
TGTGCCAGTAGATTGACCGGGACTAGCTACTTCAATGAGCAGTTCTTC
>TRBJ2-5|TRBD2|.|TRBV29-1
CSVEETSGYQETQYF
TGCAGCGTTGAAGAGACTAGCGGCTACCAAGAGACCCAGTACTTC
>TRBJ1-1|.|few|TRBV5-5
CASSLQAPLNTEAFF
TGTGCCAGCAGCCTACAGGCCCCCTTGAACACTGAAGCTTTCTTT
>TRBJ2-1|.|.|TRBV27
CASSFSEVTSYNEQFF
TGTGCCAGCAGTTTCTCGGAGGTTACCTCCTACAATGAGCAGTTCTTC
>TRBJ1-1|.|.|TRBV6-5
CASSYSSVNTEAFF
TGTGCCAGCAGTTACTCCAGTGTGAACACTGAAGCTTTCTTT
>TRBJ2-5|TRBD1|.|TRBV6-5
CASSSTWTGETQYF
TGTGCCAGCTCATCAACCTGGACAGGAGAGACCCAGTACTTC
>TRBJ2-7|TRBD1|.|TRBV11-2
CASSITGQGNYEQYF
TGTGCCAGCAGCATCACCGGACAGGGAAACTACGAGCAGTACTTC
>TRBJ1-2|.|.|TRBV9
CASSEGANYGYTF
TGTGCCAGCAGCGAGGGGGCTAACTATGGCTACACCTTC
>TRBJ2-7|TRBD1|.|TRBV4-1
CASSQERTGASYEQYF
TGCGCCAGCAGCCAAGAGAGGACAGGGGCCTCCTACGAGCAGTACTTC
>TRBJ1-2|TRBD1|once|TRBV5-8
CASSDRAGSFGYTF
TGTGCCAGCAGCGACAGGGCAGGGTCTTTTGGCTACACCTTC
>TRBJ2-3|.|.|TRBV5-1
CASSLGGVDTQYF
TGCGCCAGCAGCTTGGGGGGGGTAGATACGCAGTATTTT
>TRBJ1-1|.|.|TRBV5-1
CASSPRGSLNTEAFF
TGCGCCAGCAGCCCTCGGGGGTCACTGAACACTGAAGCTTTCTTT
>TRBJ2-2|TRBD2|.|TRBV9
CASSQTPGLAANTGELFF
TGTGCCAGCAGCCAGACCCCGGGACTAGCGGCGAACACCGGGGAGCTGTTTTTT
>TRBJ2-1|.|.|TRBV6-6
CATQEASSYNEQFF
TGTGCCACTCAGGAGGCGAGCTCCTACAATGAGCAGTTCTTC
>TRBJ1-5|.|.|TRBV15
CATSRVGGNQPQHF
TGTGCCACCAGCAGAGTCGGGGGCAATCAGCCCCAGCATTTT
>TRBJ1-1|.|once|TRBV19
CASSRGGSNTEAFF
TGTGCCAGTAGTAGAGGGGGATCGAACACTGAAGCTTTCTTT
>TRBJ2-7|TRBD1|.|TRBV18
CASSPRPLDRGFEQYF
TGTGCCAGCTCACCACGTCCCTTGGACAGGGGTTTCGAGCAGTACTTC
>TRBJ1-6|.|.|TRBV5-8
CASSLVRGRGLHSPLHF
TGTGCCAGCAGCTTGGTACGTGGCAGGGGATTGCATTCACCCCTCCACTTT
>TRBJ2-1|TRBD1|.|TRBV6-5
CASSRGTGVYNEQFF
TGTGCCAGCAGCCGCGGGACAGGGGTCTACAATGAGCAGTTCTTC
>TRBJ2-3|.|few|TRBV7-2
CASSPYGDTQYF
TGTGCCAGCAGCCCCTACGGAGATACGCAGTATTTT
>TRBJ1-2|.|once|TRBV11-2
CASSSGTNYGYTF
TGTGCCAGCAGCTCCGGGACAAACTATGGCTACACCTTC
>TRBJ2-1|.|.|TRBV14
CASSQGRGEQFF
TGTGCCAGCAGCCAAGGTCGCGGTGAGCAGTTCTTC
>TRBJ1-5|.|.|TRBV19
CASSIDRQYSNQPQHF
TGTGCCAGTAGTATAGACAGGCAGTATAGCAATCAGCCCCAGCATTTT
>TRBJ1-1|TRBD1|.|TRBV10-2
CASSEQGQGEAFF
TGCGCCAGCAGTGAGCAAGGACAGGGTGAAGCTTTCTTT
>TRBJ2-7|TRBD1|.|TRBV5-1
CASSGTGVAYEQYF
TGCGCCAGCAGCGGAACAGGGGTGGCCTACGAGCAGTACTTC
>TRBJ1-1|.|few|TRBV25-1
CASSDIERAFF
TGTGCCAGCAGTGACATCGAACGGGCTTTCTTT
>TRBJ1-2|.|.|TRBV29-1
CSVGQGEGYTF
TGCAGCGTTGGGCAGGGTGAGGGCTACACCTTC
>TRBJ2-2|.|.|TRBV9
CASSPGGATGELFF
TGTGCCAGCAGCCCCGGAGGAGCGACCGGGGAGCTGTTTTTT
>TRBJ2-1|TRBD2|.|TRBV9
CASSGGTSGASYNEQFF
TGTGCCAGCAGCGGTGGGACTAGCGGGGCCTCCTACAATGAGCAGTTCTTC
>TRBJ1-1|.|.|TRBV6-5
CASSYSGPRGAFF
TGTGCCAGCAGTTACTCGGGGCCAAGGGGTGCTTTCTTT
>TRBJ2-7|.|.|TRBV14
CASSHEWRGGREQYF
TGTGCCAGCAGCCACGAGTGGAGAGGAGGTCGCGAGCAGTACTTC
>TRBJ1-2|TRBD1|.|TRBV7-9
CASSLSGTGGDYTF
TGTGCCAGCAGCTTATCCGGGACAGGGGGCGACTACACCTTC
>TRBJ1-2|.|.|TRBV6-1
CASSEECGLTF
TGTGCCAGCAGTGAAGAATGTGGCCTCACCTTC
>TRBJ1-2|TRBD1|.|TRBV6-5
CASSHTGQGYGYTF
TGTGCCAGCAGCCATACGGGACAGGGCTATGGCTACACCTTC
>TRBJ1-1|TRBD1|few|TRBV5-1
CASSRDRGDGEAFF
TGCGCCAGCTCCCGGGACAGGGGAGATGGTGAAGCTTTCTTT
>TRBJ2-1|TRBD1|.|TRBV10-2
CASSESTRGQGSSDEQFF
TGCGCCAGCAGTGAGTCGACTAGGGGACAGGGAAGTAGCGATGAGCAGTTCTTC
>TRBJ1-4|.|few|TRBV4-1
CASSFRQEGTNEKLFF
TGCGCCAGCAGCTTTCGACAAGAAGGCACTAATGAAAAACTGTTTTTT
>TRBJ2-5|TRBD1|.|TRBV28
CASSLGDRGQETQYF
TGTGCCAGCAGTTTGGGGGACAGGGGACAAGAGACCCAGTACTTC
>TRBJ2-3|TRBD2|.|TRBV6-5
CASSYSVREVGDTQYF
TGTGCCAGCAGTTACTCGGTGCGGGAGGTTGGAGATACGCAGTATTTT
>TRBJ1-2|TRBD1|few|TRBV6-5
CASHRTGVDYGYTF
TGTGCCAGCCACCGGACAGGGGTGGACTATGGCTACACCTTC
>TRBJ2-7|TRBD1|.|TRBV19
CASSIGQGGYEQYF
TGTGCCAGTAGTATCGGACAGGGTGGCTACGAGCAGTACTTC
>TRBJ2-3|.|.|TRBV21-1
CASSISGSSTDTQYF
TGTGCCAGCAGCATTAGCGGGTCTAGCACAGATACGCAGTATTTT
>TRBJ2-7|TRBD2|.|TRBV7-9
CSSSLAGRESHEQYF
TGTTCCAGCAGCTTAGCGGGGCGGGAGTCCCACGAGCAGTACTTC
>TRBJ2-2|.|.|TRBV10-3
CAISDPNRDLKNTGELFF
TGTGCCATCAGTGACCCAAACAGGGACCTTAAGAACACCGGGGAGCTGTTTTTT
>TRBJ2-3|.|.|TRBV18
CASSLKTWSGSSMHTDTQYF
TGTGCCAGCTCACTCAAAACTTGGAGCGGGTCCTCTATGCACACAGATACGCAGTATTTT
>TRBJ2-1|.|.|TRBV10-1
CASSVGGGAMHEQFF
TGCGCCAGCAGTGTAGGTGGGGGGGCTATGCATGAGCAGTTCTTC